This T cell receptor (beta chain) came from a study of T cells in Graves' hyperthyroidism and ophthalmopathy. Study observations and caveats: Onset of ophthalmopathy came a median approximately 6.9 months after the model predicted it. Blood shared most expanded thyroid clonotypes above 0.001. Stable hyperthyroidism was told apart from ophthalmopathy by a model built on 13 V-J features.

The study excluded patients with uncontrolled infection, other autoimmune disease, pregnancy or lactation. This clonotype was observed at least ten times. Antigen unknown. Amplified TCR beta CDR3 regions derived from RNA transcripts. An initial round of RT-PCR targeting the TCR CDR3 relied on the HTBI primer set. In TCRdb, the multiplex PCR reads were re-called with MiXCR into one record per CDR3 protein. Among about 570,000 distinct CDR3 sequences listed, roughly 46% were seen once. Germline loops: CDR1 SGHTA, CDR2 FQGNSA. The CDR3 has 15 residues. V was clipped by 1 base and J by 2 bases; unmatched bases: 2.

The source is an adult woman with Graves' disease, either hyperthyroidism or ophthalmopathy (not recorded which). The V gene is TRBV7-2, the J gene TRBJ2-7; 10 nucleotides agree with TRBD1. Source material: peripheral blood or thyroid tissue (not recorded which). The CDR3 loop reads CASSLGTGGPYEQYF. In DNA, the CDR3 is TGTGCCAGCAGCTTAGGGACAGGGGGTCCCTACGAGCAGTACTTC.